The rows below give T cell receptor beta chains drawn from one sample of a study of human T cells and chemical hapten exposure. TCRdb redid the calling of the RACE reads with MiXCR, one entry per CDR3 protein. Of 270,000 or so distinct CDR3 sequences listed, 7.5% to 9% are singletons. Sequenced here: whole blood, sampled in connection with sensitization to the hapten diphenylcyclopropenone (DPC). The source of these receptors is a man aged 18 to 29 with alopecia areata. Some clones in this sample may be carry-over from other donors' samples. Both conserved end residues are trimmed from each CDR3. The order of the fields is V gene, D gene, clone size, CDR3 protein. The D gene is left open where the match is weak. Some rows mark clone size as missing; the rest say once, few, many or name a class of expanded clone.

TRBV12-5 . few ASGLHRGEQF
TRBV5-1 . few ASRDQGYNEQF
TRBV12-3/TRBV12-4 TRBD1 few ASSEQGEETQY
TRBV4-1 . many ASSTQQGRRNTEAF
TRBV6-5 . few ASRTGPPDTQY
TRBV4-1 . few ASSHDKRSTDTQY
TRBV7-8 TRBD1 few ASSPTGGLRYSGANVLT
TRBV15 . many ATSRDGGVWNTEAF
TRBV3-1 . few ASSQDGGRFYGYT
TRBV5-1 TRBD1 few ASSSRDRGENTEAF
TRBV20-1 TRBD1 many SATTGTGVYNEQF
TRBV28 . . ASNSGAAHQPQH
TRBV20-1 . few SLPGLRNQPQH
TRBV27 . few ASSLSGSNTDTQY
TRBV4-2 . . AGSRGSQNTGELF
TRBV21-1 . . ASSNGGWGRATYSNQPQH
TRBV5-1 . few ASSFPSEETQY
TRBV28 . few ASSSFGVLSGNTIY
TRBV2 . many ASKAWAGYNEQF
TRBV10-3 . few AISEKAGTRQYQH
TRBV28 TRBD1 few ASSSGTGGFTDTQY
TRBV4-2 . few ASSRELTRSPLGELSNEQF
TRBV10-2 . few ATGDKSSQPQH
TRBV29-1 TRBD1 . SVATGTGIKETQY
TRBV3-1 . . ASSQDGGVAKNIQY
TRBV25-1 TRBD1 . ASSGPGQTYEQY
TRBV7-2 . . ASSLAGGSTEAF
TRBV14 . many ASSLRRGTDTQY
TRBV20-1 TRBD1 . SAQTGWLSTDTQY
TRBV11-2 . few ASSLAKFRGIRANVLT
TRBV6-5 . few ASSPTVRDGANVLT
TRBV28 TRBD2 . ASITSGGPGEQF
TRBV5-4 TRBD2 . ASSLGLAEYNEQF
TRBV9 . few ASSVVGDSSGNTIY
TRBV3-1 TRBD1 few ASSQVGDRLDEQY
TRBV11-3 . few ASSLGTSSYNEQF
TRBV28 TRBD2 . ASRTTSGRETQY
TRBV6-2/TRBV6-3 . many ASSYVSVSRLYGYT
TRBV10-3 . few AIKNPGAIQAF
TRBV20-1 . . SARESHSGANVLT
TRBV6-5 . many ASRPITRSNQPQH
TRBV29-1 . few SGSRRNTEAF
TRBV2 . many ASSGGDQPQH
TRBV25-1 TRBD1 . ASSDPGQGTGELF
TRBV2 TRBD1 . ASRQGARGEQY
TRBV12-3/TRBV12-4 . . ASSLATGLFEKLF
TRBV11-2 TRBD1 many ASKRTGDNSPLH
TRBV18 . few ASSPRERGTDTQY
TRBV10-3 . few AIRGNTGELF
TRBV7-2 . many ASSLRRQSYNEQF
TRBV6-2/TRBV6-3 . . ASTYEGITEAF
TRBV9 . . ASSVEGGTDTQY
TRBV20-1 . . SARPYRDTGGTDTQY
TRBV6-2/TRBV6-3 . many ASSLGPDPGANVLT
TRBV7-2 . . ASSPRPSSIWG
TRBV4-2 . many ASSHQRSNQPQH
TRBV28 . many ATHWGTSTDTQY
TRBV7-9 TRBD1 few ASSTGYRGQPQH
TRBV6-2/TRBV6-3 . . ASSYPPGELNIQY